Following are 10 T cell receptor beta chains from one sample sequenced in a study of T cells after yellow fever vaccination. MiXCR was run by TCRdb on the 5' RACE reads, yielding one entry per CDR3 protein. The repertoire holds 250,000 or so distinct CDR3 sequences, roughly 4% seen once, with about 19% in the top ten. The sample here was PBMCs, taken 15 days after the yellow fever booster vaccination. The receptors originated from a man in his late teens or twenties who received the YFV17D yellow fever vaccine.

This clonotype was picked up many times. The V and J genes are TRBV9 and TRBJ1-2; D may be TRBD1 (5 bases). Trimming cost V 3 bases and J 4 bases, with 7 bases left between them. The CDR3 is 12 residues long. Per the germline V gene, CDR1 is SGDLS and CDR2 is YYNGEE. The CDR3 DNA follows: TGTGCCAGCAGCGGGGACTTCTATGGCTACACCTTC. Amino acid sequence: CASSGDFYGYTF. The full variable domain, completed using reference TRBV9 and TRBJ1-2, is DSGVTQTPKHLITATGQRVTLRCSPRSGDLSVYWYQQSLDQGLQFLIQYYNGEERAKGNILERFSAQQFPDLHSELNLSSLELGDSALYFCASSGDFYGYTFGSGTRLTVV.

This clonotype was observed a handful of times. This chain's CDR3 is CATRPGTGLHEQYF. CDR3 coding DNA: TGCGCCACCCGACCCGGGACAGGGTTACACGAGCAGTACTTC. The chain links TRBV5-1 to TRBJ2-7; 9 bases match TRBD1. CDR3 length equals 14 residues. Germline CDR1 and CDR2: SGHRS and YFSETQ. The trim removed 9 bases at V and 5 bases at J, leaving 12 bases unmatched. The full variable domain, its missing parts supplied by reference TRBV5-1 and TRBJ2-7, is KAGVTQTPRYLIKTRGQQVTLSCSPISGHRSVSWYQQTPGQGLQFLFEYFSETQRNKGNFPGRFSGRQFSNSRSEMNVSTLELGDSALYLCATRPGTGLHEQYFGPGTRLTVT.

In this sample, this clonotype turned up many times. The chain has TRBV29-1 and TRBJ2-4, with no clear D. The CDR3 sequence is 11 residues long. Germline V CDR1 and CDR2: SQVTM, ANQGSEA. The ends were cut back, 8 bases at V and 0 bases at J, with 5 bases in the middle. The CDR3 bases are TGCAGCTTAATAGCCAAAAACATTCAGTACTTC. This sequence encodes CSLIAKNIQYF.

In this sample, this clonotype turned up many times. The CDR3 nucleotides read TGTGCCAGCAGCGCCCACGATCCGGGCTACACTGAAGCTTTCTTT. As protein: CASSAHDPGYTEAFF. V usage is TRBV7-8 and J usage is TRBJ1-1; D gene unclear. The CDR3 contains 15 residues. Trimming removed 5 bases at V and 3 bases at J, with 16 bases between. Germline CDR1 and CDR2: SGHVS and FQNEAQ.

This clonotype was seen ten or more times. The rearrangement joins TRBV9 to TRBJ1-2, with D hard to call. The CDR3 runs 12 residues. V was cut by 0 bases and J by 7 bases, with 7 bases left in between. Germline V CDR1 and CDR2: SGDLS, YYNGEE. The CDR3 is CASSVGGGGYTF. CDR3 DNA: TGTGCCAGCAGCGTAGGAGGAGGTGGCTACACCTTC.

This clonotype was seen many times. This chain links TRBV6-2 or TRBV6-3 with TRBJ2-7; either TRBD1 or TRBD2 may supply D (5 bases each). V was shortened by 2 bases and J by 4 bases, with 15 bases between the two germline ends. Germline CDR1 is MNHEY and CDR2 is SVGEGT. The CDR3 length is 15 residues. The CDR3: CASSYRGSLSYEQYF. In nucleotides, the CDR3 is TGTGCCAGCAGTTACCGGGGCAGTCTCTCTTACGAGCAGTACTTC.

This clonotype was observed a few times. The V gene is TRBV12-3 or TRBV12-4, the J gene TRBJ2-4; 14 bases are a match to TRBD2. J gave up 4 bases and V 5 bases, and 4 bases lay outside the gene matches. This CDR3 has 16 residues. CDR3 in amino acids: CASSGGLAGGKNIQYF. Written as DNA, the CDR3 is TGTGCCAGCAGTGGCGGACTAGCGGGGGGAAAAAACATTCAGTACTTC.

This clonotype was observed many times. The chain combines TRBV20-1 with TRBJ2-3; D ambiguous. Germline lookup yields CDR1 DFQATT and CDR2 SNEGSKA (reference sequence). This CDR3 has 14 amino acids. Deletions cut 6 bases from V and 6 bases from J, with 19 bases between. The chain's CDR3 is CSARGDSGRDTQYF. The CDR3 bases are TGCAGTGCCCGAGGTGACTCCGGCAGGGATACGCAGTATTTT.

This clonotype was counted ten times or more. The chain employs TRBV5-5 and TRBJ1-4; 9 nucleotides match TRBD1. CDR3 size: 14 residues. From germline, CDR1 is SGHKS and CDR2 YYEKEE (reference sequence). Trimming at V came to 5 bases and at J to 8 bases, leaving 7 bases not matched to a gene. The CDR3 sequence: CASSPRTGEEKLFF. DNA of the CDR3: TGTGCCAGCAGTCCCAGGACAGGGGAAGAAAAACTGTTTTTT. The full variable domain, with the rest looked up from reference TRBV5-5 and TRBJ1-4, is DAGVTQSPTHLIKTRGQQVTLRCSPISGHKSVSWYQQVLGQGPQFIFQYYEKEERGRGNFPDRFSARQFPNYSSELNVNALLLGDSALYLCASSPRTGEEKLFFGSGTQLSVL.

This clonotype showed up many times. This chain links TRBV18 with TRBJ2-6, with 14 bases aligning to TRBD2. Germline-derived CDR1 and CDR2 are KGHSH and LQKENI. The CDR3 spans 19 residues. Trimming cost V 5 bases and J 0 bases; bases outside gene matches: 6. In DNA, the CDR3 is TGTGCCAGCTCATCTAGACTAGCGGGGGGGCGCTCTGGGGCCAACGTCCTGACTTTC. It encodes CASSSRLAGGRSGANVLTF.